This T cell receptor (beta chain) was recorded in a study of identical twins. Looked up from germline, CDR1 is LGHNA and CDR2 is YSLEER. V gave up 0 bases and J gave up 3 bases, with 19 bases separating them. The CDR3 extends over 18 amino acids. This clonotype was detected many times. TCRdb re-called the 5' RACE reads with MiXCR, one entry per CDR3 protein. The sample includes a few hundred thousand distinct CDR3 sequences, 9.5% to 10% of them seen just once. The same data also went into a second study, on yellow fever vaccine responses in identical twins.

The receptor was derived from a woman aged 18-35 years in good health. The sequenced material came from PBMCs. V is TRBV4-3 and J is TRBJ2-3; D not certain. This CDR3 reads CASSQDGIGSARTDTQYF. Written as DNA, the CDR3 is TGCGCCAGCAGCCAAGATGGGATCGGGTCGGCGCGAACAGATACGCAGTATTTT.